The clone carrying this TCR beta chain was seen a handful of times. Its antigen is undetermined. The CDR3 length is 15 residues. V trimming: 6 bases; J trimming: 0 bases; junction bases outside the gene matches: 7. Germline lookup yields CDR1 SQVTM and CDR2 ANQGSEA. This sample is drawn from a study of identical twins. TCRdb independently ran MiXCR on the 5' RACE reads; one entry per CDR3 protein. The sample includes 700,000 or so distinct CDR3 sequences, less than 10% seen only once; the top ten take around 0.98%. Study-level results: Within beta out-of-frame sequences, the excess sharing observed between twins was weaker.

This same sample was also part of a study on yellow fever vaccine responses in identical twins.

This TCR came from a woman aged 18 to 35 in good health. The sequencing input was PBMCs. The J gene is TRBJ1-1, the V gene TRBV29-1; 10 nucleotides line up with TRBD1. The CDR3 loop is CSVQPGTGVNTEAFF. The CDR3, as DNA: TGCAGCGTCCAACCCGGGACAGGGGTGAACACTGAAGCTTTCTTT. Full variable domain (rest looked up from reference TRBV29-1 and TRBJ1-1): SAVISQKPSRDICQRGTSLTIQCQVDSQVTMMFWYRQQPGQSLTLIATANQGSEATYESGFVIDKFPISRPNLTFSTLTVSNMSPEDSSIYLCSVQPGTGVNTEAFFGQGTRLTVV.